These 30 T cell receptor beta chains were all obtained from the same sample, sequenced in a study of radiation and T cells in renal cell carcinoma (dated by TCRdb to the early 2020s). Receptor libraries were prepared by the immunoSEQ multiplex PCR assay. Not all clones reach the TCRdb copy of this immuneACCESS table, which keeps in-frame sequences only. Checked studies attribute under half of the gap to unresolved V genes and leave the rest unexplained. A total of some 150,000 clones appear in this sample, around 88% of them only once. The ten biggest clones cover around a sixth of the sample. The intended sense of this specimen's time point label: blood 4 weeks post-SBRT, at nephrectomy. Read against the paper, the sample's treatment or condition label means: 15 Gy SBRT to primary tumor, nephrectomy 4 weeks later. Sample: blood, taken from a patient whose treatment included radiotherapy and nephrectomy. The origin of the receptors is a woman between 50 and 59 years old with renal cell carcinoma.

The chain joins TRBV9 to TRBJ2-7; 7 positions agree with TRBD2. Trimming took 3 bases from V and 7 from J; bases not matched to a gene: 4. Germline CDR1 is SGDLS and CDR2 is YYNGEE. The CDR3 has 12 residues. The CDR3 spells CASSEVGGEQYF. The CDR3 region has the DNA TGTGCCAGCAGCGAGGTCGGGGGGGAGCAGTACTTC.

This chain joins TRBV4-3 and TRBJ1-3; D unclear. The V gene lost 0 bases and the J gene lost 4 bases, with 10 bases spanning the gap. The CDR3 has 15 residues. Germline V gene data show CDR1 as LGHNA and CDR2 as YSLEER. The CDR3 region is CASSQDRGYGNTIYF. In DNA form, the CDR3 reads TGCGCCAGCAGCCAAGATCGAGGTTACGGAAACACCATATATTTT.

The chain recombines TRBV27 with TRBJ2-1, with 7 bases fitting TRBD1. This CDR3 comprises 15 residues. Looked up from germline, CDR1 is MNHEY and CDR2 is SMNVEV (reference sequence). Losses at the gene ends were 5 bases for V and 0 bases for J; bases not matched to a gene: 4. CDR3: CASSRDRTSYNEQFF. For the CDR3, the DNA is TGTGCCAGCAGTCGGGACAGAACCTCCTACAATGAGCAGTTCTTC.

The chain has TRBV28 and TRBJ1-1, with D possibly TRBD1 on 6 matching bases. CDR1 and CDR2 from the germline V gene are MDHEN and SYDVKM. V shed 5 bases and J shed 5 bases, with 18 bases lying between them. The CDR3 has 15 amino acids. CDR3 in amino acids: CASSLPGQGRTEAFF. CDR3 DNA sequence: TGTGCCAGCAGTCTCCCCGGGCAGGGGAGAACTGAAGCTTTCTTT.

This chain connects TRBV7-2 to TRBJ2-7; D remains ambiguous. The CDR3 extends over 13 amino acids. Germline CDR1 reads SGHTA; CDR2 reads FQGNSA. The V end lost 3 bases, the J end lost 0 bases, and 6 bases lay between the germline ends. This CDR3 reads CASSLSSSYEQYF. The CDR3, as DNA: TGTGCCAGCAGCTTGTCTAGCTCCTACGAGCAGTACTTC.

The chain joins TRBV14 to TRBJ1-1; D ambiguous. Germline CDR1 and CDR2: SGHDN and FVKESK. This CDR3 has 13 amino acids. The V end was cut by 4 bases, the J end by 1 base, with 7 bases between. CDR3 sequence: CASSRNENTEAFF. In DNA form, the CDR3 reads TGTGCCAGCAGCCGGAACGAGAACACTGAAGCTTTCTTT. Variable domain in full (rest from reference TRBV14 and TRBJ1-1): EAGVTQFPSHSVIEKGQTVTLRCDPISGHDNLYWYRRVMGKEIKFLLHFVKESKQDESGMPNNRFLAERTGGTYSTLKVQPAELEDSGVYFCASSRNENTEAFFGQGTRLTVV.

V gene TRBV5-1 combines with J gene TRBJ1-1, with no clear D. Trimming took off 3 bases at V and 5 bases at J, with 14 bases between the two ends. Germline CDR1 and CDR2: SGHRS and YFSETQ. This CDR3 has 14 residues. The CDR3 sequence is CASSSDTVGTEAFF. DNA of the CDR3: TGCGCCAGCAGCTCAGACACAGTTGGAACTGAAGCTTTCTTT.

J is TRBJ2-1 and V is TRBV6-1, with 11 nucleotides matching TRBD1. Germline V CDR1 and CDR2: MNHNS, SASEGT. Germline trimming cut 6 bases from V and 9 bases from J; bases unmatched to any gene: 7. The CDR3 contains 14 residues. CDR3 DNA sequence: TGTGCCAGCAGCGCCGGGACAGGGGGGTCTGAGCAGTTCTTC. Protein sequence: CASSAGTGGSEQFF.

V gene TRBV5-4 combines with J gene TRBJ1-5, with D tentatively TRBD1 (6 bases). V was pared by 0 bases and J by 1 base, with 8 bases between. Germline assignment: CDR1 SGHNT and CDR2 YYREEE (reference sequence). The CDR3 loop spans 15 amino acids. This chain's CDR3 is CASSLAGESNQPQHF. In nucleotides, the CDR3 is TGTGCCAGCAGCTTGGCAGGGGAGAGCAATCAGCCCCAGCATTTT.

This clone was seen a single time. The V call is TRBV7-8, the J call TRBJ2-1; D is possibly TRBD1 or TRBD2 (6 bases each). Germline V gives CDR1 SGHVS, CDR2 FQNEAQ. Trimming removed 3 bases from V and 4 bases from J, with 13 bases in between. The CDR3 runs 15 residues. The CDR3 bases are TGTGCCAGCAGCTTTGGCAGGGGACTTTACAATGAGCAGTTCTTC. Translation: CASSFGRGLYNEQFF.

In nucleotides, the CDR3 is TGTGCCAGCAGTTCCCCCAGCACGAACACTGAAGCTTTCTTT. This codes for CASSSPSTNTEAFF. The chain carries TRBV6-5 and TRBJ1-1; D call uncertain. The CDR3 runs 14 residues. The germline gives CDR1 MNHEY, CDR2 SVGAGI. The V end was cut by 4 bases, the J end by 1 base, with 10 bases between.

The rearrangement links TRBV9 to TRBJ2-6, with D perhaps TRBD2 (6 bases). There are 16 residues in the CDR3. Germline CDR1 reads SGDLS; CDR2 reads YYNGEE. Trimming cost V 2 bases and J 0 bases, with 9 bases left between them. Written as DNA, the CDR3 is TGTGCCAGCAGCGTGGCGGGGACCTCTGGGGCCAACGTCCTGACTTTC. Its protein product is CASSVAGTSGANVLTF.

This clone turned up a few times. The chain has TRBV11-2 and TRBJ1-2; 10 positions agree with TRBD1. Germline assignment: CDR1 SGHAT and CDR2 FQNNGV. The CDR3 length is 13 residues. J lost 10 bases, V lost 5 bases, and 7 bases had no gene match. DNA of the CDR3: TGTGCCAGCAGCCCGGGGACAGGGGAAGTCTACACCTTC. Amino acids: CASSPGTGEVYTF.

V gene TRBV7-2 combines with J gene TRBJ1-5; D unresolved. The germline CDR1 and CDR2 sequences are SGHTA and FQGNSA. The CDR3 is 16 residues long. V gave up 3 bases and J gave up 2 bases, with 14 bases separating them. The CDR3 nucleotides read TGTGCCAGCAGCTTCGGCCTCCCGGTCGGCAATCAGCCCCAGCATTTT. It codes for CASSFGLPVGNQPQHF.

The V call is TRBV7-9, the J call TRBJ2-7; D might be TRBD2 (6 bases). V lost 5 bases and J 6 bases, leaving 23 bases between the germline ends. There are 16 residues in the CDR3. Looked up from germline, CDR1 is SEHNR and CDR2 is FQNEAQ (reference sequence). CDR3 bases: TGTGCCAGCAGCCCAACGATCGGGGGTGAAGGGTTCGAGCAGTACTTC. Protein sequence: CASSPTIGGEGFEQYF.

The chain combines TRBV4-3 with TRBJ1-4, with 8 bases aligning to TRBD1. This CDR3 has 15 residues. The germline CDR1 and CDR2 sequences are LGHNA and YSLEER. The J segment lost 4 bases and the V segment lost 5 bases, leaving 6 bases of the junction unmatched. CDR3: CASSEGDRYNEKLFF. The CDR3 DNA follows: TGCGCCAGCAGCGAAGGGGACAGGTATAATGAAAAACTGTTTTTT.

The chain employs TRBV6-5 and TRBJ1-1; TRBD1 might be the D (5 bases). From germline, CDR1 is MNHEY and CDR2 SVGAGI. The V gene lost 5 bases and the J gene lost 0 bases, with 13 bases spanning the gap. This CDR3 region has 15 residues. As DNA, the CDR3 is TGTGCCAGCAGTCTTGGACAACTAATGAACACTGAAGCTTTCTTT. Translating it yields CASSLGQLMNTEAFF.

This chain joins TRBV5-1 and TRBJ2-7; 7 nucleotides align to TRBD1. The CDR3 consists of 15 residues. Trimming at V came to 4 bases and at J to 0 bases, leaving 7 bases not matched to a gene. Germline lookup yields CDR1 SGHRS and CDR2 YFSETQ. This CDR3 reads CASSRDSYSSYEQYF. The CDR3 DNA follows: TGCGCCAGCAGCCGGGACAGTTATAGCTCCTACGAGCAGTACTTC.

This clone was seen a few times. This chain links TRBV6-1 with TRBJ2-5, with 12 bases fitting TRBD2. V shed 2 bases and J 2 bases; nucleotides not matched to a gene: 0. The CDR3 contains 15 residues. Germline CDR1 reads MNHNS; CDR2 reads SASEGT. The CDR3 bases are TGTGCCAGCAGTGAACTAGCGGGGGGGCAAGAGACCCAGTACTTC. It translates to CASSELAGGQETQYF.

The V call is TRBV6-5, the J call TRBJ1-2; D is ambiguous. Per germline, CDR1 MNHEY and CDR2 SVGAGI. CDR3 length equals 12 residues. V lost 6 bases to trimming and J lost 8 bases, with 13 bases between them. CDR3 sequence (DNA): TGTGCCAGCAGCCAAACAAAAGCGGGCTACACCTTC. This translates into CASSQTKAGYTF.

The genes are TRBV4-3 and TRBJ2-1, with 9 nucleotides matching TRBD2. CDR3 length: 16 residues. V shed 1 base, J shed 1 base, and the junction held 2 bases outside the gene matches. Looked up from germline, CDR1 is LGHNA and CDR2 is YSLEER. CDR3 protein: CASSQGRGGSYNEQFF. The CDR3 region has the DNA TGCGCCAGCAGCCAAGGGCGGGGGGGGTCCTACAATGAGCAGTTCTTC.

The rearrangement uses TRBV4-2 and TRBJ2-7; weak D call: TRBD1 (6 bases). Germline V gives CDR1 LGHNA, CDR2 YNFKEQ. V gave up 5 bases and J gave up 2 bases, with 10 bases separating them. This CDR3 spans 13 amino acids. The CDR3 loop is CASSTGQTYEQYF. The CDR3 DNA is TGTGCCAGCAGCACGGGACAAACCTACGAGCAGTACTTC.

J is TRBJ2-7 and V is TRBV19; D not certain. The V end lost 8 bases, the J end lost 2 bases, and 10 bases lay between the germline ends. This CDR3 contains 12 residues. Germline V lookup: CDR1 LNHDA, CDR2 SQIVND (reference sequence). CDR3 in amino acids: CASGYNTYEQYF. CDR3 nucleotide sequence: TGTGCCAGTGGGTACAACACCTACGAGCAGTACTTC. The full variable domain, rest sourced from reference TRBV19 and TRBJ2-7, is DGGITQSPKYLFRKEGQNVTLSCEQNLNHDAMYWYRQDPGQGLRLIYYSQIVNDFQKGDIAEGYSVSREKKESFPLTVTSAQKNPTAFYLCASGYNTYEQYFGPGTRLTVT.

This chain joins TRBV19 and TRBJ2-3, with TRBD2 identical over 8 bases. CDR3 length: 18 amino acids. V was clipped by 7 bases and J by 1 base; unmatched bases: 16. The germline V gene has CDR1 LNHDA and CDR2 SQIVND (reference sequence). CDR3 amino acids: CASTPSMVVTSGTDTQYF. The CDR3 region has the DNA TGTGCCAGTACCCCAAGCATGGTCGTGACTAGCGGCACAGATACGCAGTATTTT.

A few counts support this clone. The chain employs TRBV2 and TRBJ1-1; the D gene is possibly TRBD1 (5 bases). The length of the CDR3 is 13 residues. In germline, CDR1 is SNHLY, CDR2 FYNNEI. V lost 7 bases to trimming and J lost 1 base, with 10 bases between them. In DNA form, the CDR3 reads TGTGCCAGCACCAAAGGGGAGAACACTGAAGCTTTCTTT. The encoded protein is CASTKGENTEAFF.

The chain has TRBV4-1 and TRBJ2-1; 7 nucleotides line up with TRBD2. The germline V gene encodes CDR1 MGHRA and CDR2 YSYEKL. The CDR3 loop spans 16 amino acids. V lost 0 bases and J lost 3; bases outside the gene matches: 5. CDR3 region: CASSQDFSGVYNEQFF. The CDR3 DNA reads TGCGCCAGCAGCCAAGATTTCAGCGGGGTCTACAATGAGCAGTTCTTC.

The chain employs TRBV2 and TRBJ2-3; 8 nucleotides match TRBD2. V dropped 9 bases and J dropped 3; count of bases not matched to a gene: 8. Germline-derived CDR1 and CDR2 are SNHLY and FYNNEI. This CDR3 spans 14 amino acids. The CDR3 DNA sequence: TGTGCCAGTATCCTTGGACTAGCTACAGATACGCAGTATTTT. As protein: CASILGLATDTQYF.

This clone was found a few times. The chain joins TRBV10-1 to TRBJ1-5; D remains ambiguous. This CDR3 spans 10 amino acids. The ends were cut back, 7 bases at V and 4 bases at J, with 2 bases in the middle. The germline CDR1 and CDR2 sequences are WNHNN and SYGVQD (reference sequence). CDR3 nucleotide sequence: TGCGCCAGCAAGAATCAGCCCCAGCATTTT. Amino acids: CASKNQPQHF.

The rearrangement uses TRBV6-6 and TRBJ2-1; the D gene is possibly TRBD2 (7 bases). The V gene lost 5 bases and the J gene lost 10 bases, with 12 bases spanning the gap. This CDR3 is built from 12 residues. CDR1 is MNHNY and CDR2 is SVGAGI in the germline V gene (reference sequence). CDR3 region: CASSRGAEEQFF. Written as DNA, the CDR3 is TGTGCCAGCAGTCGGGGGGCGGAGGAGCAGTTCTTC.

V is TRBV6-5 and J is TRBJ1-2; 8 bases fit TRBD1. The junction had 10 bases not matched to a gene; V was cut back by 5 bases and J by 8 bases. The germline V gene encodes CDR1 MNHEY and CDR2 SVGAGI. The CDR3 runs to 14 residues. CDR3 loop: CASSRDRSGQGYTF. DNA of the CDR3: TGTGCCAGCAGTCGGGACAGGTCTGGACAGGGCTACACCTTC.